In its sample, the clone carrying this T cell receptor (beta chain) was seen many times. Its cognate antigen is unknown. The sample originates from a study of T cells in Graves' hyperthyroidism and ophthalmopathy. Study-wide results and limits: A model using 13 V-J features told ophthalmopathy apart from stable hyperthyroidism. Most thyroid clonotypes that were expanded above 0.001 also turned up in blood.

The TCR beta CDR3 regions underwent amplification using RNA transcripts as the source. Initially, a first-round RT-PCR of the TCR CDR3 employed the HTBI primer set. TCRdb re-called the multiplex PCR reads with MiXCR, one entry per CDR3 protein. The data hold over 350,000 distinct CDR3 sequences, with roughly 14% observed a single time. Sequencing was done on a sample of blood. This receptor was identified in a man in his late teens or twenties with Graves' ophthalmopathy.

The CDR3 reads CASSPPGQGTYEQYF. The CDR3 DNA sequence: TGTGCCAGCAGCCCCCCGGGACAGGGCACCTACGAGCAGTACTTC. The rearrangement uses TRBV12-3 or TRBV12-4 and TRBJ2-7; 9 positions agree with TRBD1. The CDR3 runs 15 residues. Trimming removed 6 bases from V and 2 bases from J; junction bases left unmatched: 8.